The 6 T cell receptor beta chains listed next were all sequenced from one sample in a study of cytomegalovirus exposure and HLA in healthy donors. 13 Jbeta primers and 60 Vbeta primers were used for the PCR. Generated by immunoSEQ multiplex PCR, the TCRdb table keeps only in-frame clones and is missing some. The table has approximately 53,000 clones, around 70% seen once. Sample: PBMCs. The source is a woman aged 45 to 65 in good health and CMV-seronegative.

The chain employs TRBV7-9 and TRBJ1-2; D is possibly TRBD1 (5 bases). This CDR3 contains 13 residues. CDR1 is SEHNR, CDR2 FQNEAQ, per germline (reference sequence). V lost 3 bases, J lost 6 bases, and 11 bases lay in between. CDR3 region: CASSLEAGDGYTF. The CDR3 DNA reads TGTGCCAGCAGCTTGGAGGCGGGGGATGGCTACACCTTC. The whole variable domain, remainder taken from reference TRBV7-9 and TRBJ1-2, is DTGVSQNPRHKITKRGQNVTFRCDPISEHNRLYWYRQTLGQGPEFLTYFQNEAQLEKSRLLSDRFSAERPKGSFSTLEIQRTEQGDSAMYLCASSLEAGDGYTFGSGTRLTVV.

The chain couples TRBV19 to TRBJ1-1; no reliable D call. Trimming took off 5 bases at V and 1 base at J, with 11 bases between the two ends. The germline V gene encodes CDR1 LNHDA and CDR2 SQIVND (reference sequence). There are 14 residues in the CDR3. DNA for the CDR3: TGTGCCAGTAGTCGCACGTCAGGGAACACTGAAGCTTTCTTT. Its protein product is CASSRTSGNTEAFF.

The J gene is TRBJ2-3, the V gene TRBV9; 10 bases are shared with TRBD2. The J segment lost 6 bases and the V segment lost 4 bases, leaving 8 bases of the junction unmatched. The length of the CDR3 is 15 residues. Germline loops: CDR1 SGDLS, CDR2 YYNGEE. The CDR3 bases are TGTGCCAGCAGCAAAGCGGGAGGGCCTTACGATACGCAGTATTTT. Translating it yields CASSKAGGPYDTQYF.

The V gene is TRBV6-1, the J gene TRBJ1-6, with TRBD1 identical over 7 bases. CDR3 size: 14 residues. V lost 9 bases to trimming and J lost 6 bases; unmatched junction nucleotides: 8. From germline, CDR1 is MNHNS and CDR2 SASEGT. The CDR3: CASLSGTANSPLHF. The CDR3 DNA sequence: TGTGCCAGTCTTTCCGGGACAGCTAATTCACCCCTCCACTTT.

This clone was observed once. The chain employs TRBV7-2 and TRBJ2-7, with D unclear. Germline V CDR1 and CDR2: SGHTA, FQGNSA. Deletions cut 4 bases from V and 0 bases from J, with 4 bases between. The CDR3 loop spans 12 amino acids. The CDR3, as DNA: TGTGCCAGCAGCTATAACTCCTACGAGCAGTACTTC. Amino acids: CASSYNSYEQYF. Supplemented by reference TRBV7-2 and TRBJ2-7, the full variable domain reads GAGVSQSPSNKVTEKGKDVELRCDPISGHTALYWYRQSLGQGLEFLIYFQGNSAPDKSGLPSDRFSAERTGGSVSTLTIQRTQQEDSAVYLCASSYNSYEQYFGPGTRLTVT.

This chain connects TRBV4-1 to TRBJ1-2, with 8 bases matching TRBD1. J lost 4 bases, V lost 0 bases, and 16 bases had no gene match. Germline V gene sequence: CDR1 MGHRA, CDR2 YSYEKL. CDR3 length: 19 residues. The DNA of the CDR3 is TGCGCCAGCAGCCAAGATCAGGTTGGGGCAGGGGGCTTCGGCTATGGCTACACCTTC. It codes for CASSQDQVGAGGFGYGYTF.